Only a few counts were recorded for the clone carrying this T cell receptor (beta chain). At one of its ends the junction is not consistent with the germline gene, which may arise from a read error. The germline V gene encodes CDR1 MNHNY and CDR2 SVGAGI (reference sequence). This CDR3 region has 16 residues. TCRdb independently ran MiXCR on the RT-PCR reads; one entry per CDR3 protein. This table has fewer than 800,000 distinct CDR3 sequences, approximately 15% appearing once. The specimen sequenced was memory CD4+ T cells from blood. The J gene is TRBJ1-4, the V gene TRBV6-6; D not certain. This TCR derives from a female donor in good health, serving as a healthy control. As DNA, the CDR3 is TGTGCCAGCAGTCACTCCACCCCCGAGAGTAATGAAAAACTGTTTTTT. As protein: CASSHSTPESNEKLFF.